These 28 T cell receptor beta chains came from one sample sequenced in a study of CD4 T cells in relation to SARS-CoV-2 and coronaviruses. The unexposed donors gave CD4+ T cells in about 2011-2018, prior to COVID-19. CD4+ T cells were isolated from the cells after roughly 11 days of culture. Their recognized antigens are unknown. Assay: immunoSEQ multiplex PCR; the TCRdb copy retains only in-frame clones and omits some. Of more than 20,000 clones in the sample, 65% to 80% were seen once. The source material was CD4+ T cells from PBMCs, cultured in vitro. The receptors shown here come from a human donor in good health.

This clone has only a few counts. This chain joins TRBV6-2 or TRBV6-3 and TRBJ2-7; weak D call: TRBD2 (5 bases). Deletions cut 4 bases from V and 13 bases from J, with 17 bases between. The CDR3 is 12 amino acids. Germline V gives CDR1 MNHEY, CDR2 SVGEGT. The CDR3 bases are TGTGCCAGCAGTTCCACACTAGTTGGTTATTACTTC. It translates to CASSSTLVGYYF.

The chain combines TRBV7-9 with TRBJ1-1, with 9 bases lining up with TRBD1. Trimming at V came to 5 bases and at J to 0 bases, leaving 7 bases not matched to a gene. The germline gives CDR1 SEHNR, CDR2 FQNEAQ (reference sequence). This CDR3 comprises 16 residues. CDR3 residues: CASSPRQGVMNTEAFF. CDR3 nucleotide sequence: TGTGCCAGCAGCCCTAGACAGGGGGTAATGAACACTGAAGCTTTCTTT.

The CDR3 nucleotides are TGTGCCAGCAGTGAATCTGCACTAGCGGGAGCCTACGAGCAGTACTTC. Its translation is CASSESALAGAYEQYF. The chain is built from TRBV25-1 and TRBJ2-7, with 11 positions matching TRBD2. Germline V gene sequence: CDR1 MGHDK, CDR2 SYGVNS. The CDR3 is made up of 16 amino acids. The junction had 4 bases not matched to a gene; V was cut back by 1 base and J by 2 bases.

The chain is built from TRBV25-1 and TRBJ1-2; D possibly corresponds to TRBD1 (6 bases). From germline, CDR1 is MGHDK and CDR2 SYGVNS. Trimming pared 1 base from V and 2 bases from J, leaving 8 bases between. This CDR3 region has 14 residues. The CDR3 reads CASSESGQNYGYTF. For the CDR3, the DNA is TGTGCCAGCAGTGAATCAGGACAGAACTATGGCTACACCTTC.

In its sample, this clone was seen once. V and J are TRBV9 and TRBJ1-2; 10 nucleotides line up with TRBD1. Germline V gene lookup returns CDR1 SGDLS and CDR2 YYNGEE. The CDR3 runs to 13 residues. With V trimmed by 5 bases and J by 8 bases, 6 bases remained unmatched. The CDR3 spells CASRTGGPGGYTF. The DNA of the CDR3 is TGTGCCAGCAGGACAGGGGGCCCGGGCGGCTACACCTTC.

This clone was found a few times. The chain combines TRBV27 with TRBJ1-6; 7 nucleotides agree with TRBD1. Per the germline V gene, CDR1 is MNHEY and CDR2 is SMNVEV (reference sequence). V lost 1 base, J lost 7 bases, and 4 bases stayed unmatched. The CDR3 covers 15 residues. The CDR3 DNA follows: TGTGCCAGCAGTTTATTGGGACAGTGGAATTCACCCCTCCACTTT. Protein sequence: CASSLLGQWNSPLHF.

The chain combines TRBV19 with TRBJ2-1; TRBD2 agrees at 9 bases. V was clipped by 0 bases and J by 4 bases; unmatched bases: 4. The CDR3 has 16 amino acids. CDR1 LNHDA and CDR2 SQIVND come from the germline V gene (reference sequence). CDR3 nucleotide sequence: TGTGCCAGTAGTATAGACCCTAGCGGGGAATACAATGAGCAGTTCTTC. Its protein product is CASSIDPSGEYNEQFF.

V usage is TRBV5-1 and J usage is TRBJ1-2; D not certain. The germline CDR1 and CDR2 sequences are SGHRS and YFSETQ. The ends were cut back, 5 bases at V and 1 base at J, with 6 bases in the middle. The CDR3 has 12 amino acids. Written as DNA, the CDR3 is TGCGCCAGCAGGGAGCTTAACTATGGCTACACCTTC. This gives the protein CASRELNYGYTF.

The genes are TRBV5-4 and TRBJ2-7; TRBD2 agrees at 9 bases. Germline assignment: CDR1 SGHNT and CDR2 YYREEE (reference sequence). J gave up 8 bases and V 0 bases, and 6 bases lay outside the gene matches. The CDR3 totals 14 residues. CDR3 coding DNA: TGTGCCAGCAGCTTGGAGGCTAGCGGGGCACAGCAGTACTTC. This translates into CASSLEASGAQQYF.

The V and J genes are TRBV18 and TRBJ2-7; unclear D gene. Trimming took 3 bases from V and 5 from J, leaving 8 bases between them. Looked up from germline, CDR1 is KGHSH and CDR2 is LQKENI. This CDR3 region has 12 residues. CDR3 amino acids: CASSPTEDEQYF. The CDR3 DNA is TGTGCCAGCTCACCCACCGAAGACGAGCAGTACTTC. The entire variable domain, with the rest obtained from reference TRBV18 and TRBJ2-7, is as follows: NAGVMQNPRHLVRRRGQEARLRCSPMKGHSHVYWYRQLPEEGLKFMVYLQKENIIDESGMPKERFSAEFPKEGPSILRIQQVVRGDSAAYFCASSPTEDEQYFGPGTRLTVT.

This clone showed up just a few times. The chain recombines TRBV5-1 with TRBJ2-3; D not certain. The germline V gene encodes CDR1 SGHRS and CDR2 YFSETQ. The CDR3 is 15 residues long. Deletions cut 0 bases from V and 4 bases from J, with 12 bases between. The DNA for the CDR3 is TGCGCCAGCAGCTTGGGTGGAGATGTATCAGATACGCAGTATTTT. Encoded protein: CASSLGGDVSDTQYF.

This chain links TRBV27 with TRBJ2-7, with D perhaps matching TRBD1 or TRBD2 (6 bases each). Between the trimmed V and J ends, which lost 5 bases and 3 bases, there was a span of 17 bases. CDR1 is MNHEY and CDR2 is SMNVEV in the germline V gene (reference sequence). This CDR3 has 15 residues. The CDR3 protein is CASSLNGGHSYEQYF. For the CDR3, the DNA is TGTGCCAGCAGTCTCAATGGGGGGCACAGCTACGAGCAGTACTTC.

Notes on this clone: The junction differs from germline at one of its ends, possibly a read error. This chain connects TRBV18 to TRBJ1-1; D is undetermined. This CDR3 is 13 amino acids long. Germline values: CDR1 KGHSH, CDR2 LQKENI. The CDR3 loop reads CASSGERNAEAFF. The CDR3 DNA reads as TGTGCCAGCTCAGGGGAACGGAACGCTGAAGCTTTCTTT.

This clone was found a few times. J is TRBJ2-7 and V is TRBV19, with D possibly called TRBD1 or TRBD2 (5 bases each). The CDR3 sequence is 17 residues long. Germline V CDR1 and CDR2: LNHDA, SQIVND (reference sequence). With 1 base removed from V and 2 bases from J, the gap between germline ends came to 18 bases. The CDR3 DNA follows: TGTGCCAGTAGTATAGGGCGGGTAGCAGGGTCCACCTACGAGCAGTACTTC. Translating it yields CASSIGRVAGSTYEQYF.

V usage is TRBV4-2 and J usage is TRBJ2-3, with TRBD2 identical over 7 bases. Per the germline V gene, CDR1 is LGHNA and CDR2 is YNFKEQ. V was pared by 0 bases and J by 9 bases, with 12 bases of the junction left unmatched. The length of the CDR3 is 16 residues. CDR3 nucleotide sequence: TGTGCCAGCAGCCAAGATCCCCCGGGAGGTTATGGGACGCAGTATTTT. Protein: CASSQDPPGGYGTQYF.

The genes are TRBV18 and TRBJ2-1, with TRBD2 matching 8 bases. The V and J ends lost 3 bases and 4 bases, in that order; junction bases with no gene match: 5. The germline V gene encodes CDR1 KGHSH and CDR2 LQKENI. This CDR3 is 15 amino acids long. The chain's CDR3 is CASSPGLVGYNEQFF. The CDR3 coding sequence is TGTGCCAGCTCACCGGGACTAGTGGGATACAATGAGCAGTTCTTC. The whole variable domain, filled in from reference TRBV18 and TRBJ2-1, reads NAGVMQNPRHLVRRRGQEARLRCSPMKGHSHVYWYRQLPEEGLKFMVYLQKENIIDESGMPKERFSAEFPKEGPSILRIQQVVRGDSAAYFCASSPGLVGYNEQFFGPGTRLTVL.

The chain recombines TRBV9 with TRBJ2-3; TRBD2 aligns across 11 bases. Germline V gives CDR1 SGDLS, CDR2 YYNGEE. The CDR3 is 16 residues long. V shed 3 bases and J 6 bases; nucleotides not matched to a gene: 9. The CDR3 region has the DNA TGTGCCAGCAGCGCCCTGATAGCGGGGGGGCCTGATACGCAGTATTTT. It codes for CASSALIAGGPDTQYF.

This sequence joins TRBV13 and TRBJ2-3; 7 bases are shared with TRBD2. V gave up 5 bases and J gave up 4 bases; unmatched junction bases: 6. Germline lookup yields CDR1 PRHDT and CDR2 FYEKMQ (reference sequence). The CDR3 runs to 14 residues. The CDR3: CASSSNRGADTQYF. CDR3 nucleotide sequence: TGTGCCAGCAGCAGCAACCGGGGGGCAGATACGCAGTATTTT.

The rearrangement joins TRBV2 to TRBJ1-3; D remains unclear. The germline V and J ends were trimmed by 4 bases and 4 bases, with 8 bases remaining between them. The CDR3 is 13 residues long. Germline V gene lookup returns CDR1 SNHLY and CDR2 FYNNEI. The CDR3 DNA is TGTGCCAGCAGTGTCCACAGAGGAAACACCATATATTTT. As protein: CASSVHRGNTIYF.

The chain carries TRBV7-3 and TRBJ2-3, with no clear D. Trimming left V 0 bases short and J 2 bases short, with 6 bases between. Germline V CDR1 and CDR2: SGHTA, FQGTGA. This CDR3 comprises 14 residues. CDR3 sequence (DNA): TGTGCCAGCAGCTTAACGGGCTACACAGATACGCAGTATTTT. Translation: CASSLTGYTDTQYF.

The CDR3 loop reads CASSPGGGNQPQHF. DNA of the CDR3: TGTGCCAGCTCCCCGGGAGGGGGCAATCAGCCCCAGCATTTT. This sequence joins TRBV19 and TRBJ1-5, with a possible D match to TRBD1 (5 bases). The CDR3 is made up of 14 amino acids. CDR1 LNHDA and CDR2 SQIVND come from the germline V gene (reference sequence). Deletions cut 9 bases from V and 2 bases from J, with 14 bases between.

The chain recombines TRBV6-2 or TRBV6-3 with TRBJ2-2, with 8 bases identical to TRBD2. Germline V gene data show CDR1 as MNHEY and CDR2 as SVGEGT. The CDR3 totals 14 residues. V shed 3 bases and J 5 bases; nucleotides not matched to a gene: 2. The CDR3 DNA follows: TGTGCCAGCAGTTATAGCGGGGAGACCGGGGAGCTGTTTTTT. This translates into CASSYSGETGELFF.

The chain carries TRBV19 and TRBJ2-2; D gene ambiguous. The CDR3 runs to 14 residues. The V gene lost 10 bases and the J gene lost 0 bases, with 12 bases spanning the gap. From germline, CDR1 is LNHDA and CDR2 SQIVND (reference sequence). The CDR3 nucleotides are TGTGCCATCGGAGTCCCCTCGAACACCGGGGAGCTGTTTTTT. Amino acid sequence: CAIGVPSNTGELFF. Combining the CDR3 with reference TRBV19 and TRBJ2-2 gives the whole variable domain DGGITQSPKYLFRKEGQNVTLSCEQNLNHDAMYWYRQDPGQGLRLIYYSQIVNDFQKGDIAEGYSVSREKKESFPLTVTSAQKNPTAFYLCAIGVPSNTGELFFGEGSRLTVL.

V gene TRBV27 combines with J gene TRBJ2-3; TRBD2 might be the D (5 bases). The CDR3 runs 14 residues. V was pared by 6 bases and J by 1 base, with 11 bases between. Per the germline V gene, CDR1 is MNHEY and CDR2 is SMNVEV (reference sequence). This CDR3 reads CASSVATRTDTQYF. In DNA, the CDR3 is TGTGCCAGCAGCGTAGCGACCCGCACAGATACGCAGTATTTT.

This clone showed up just a few times. The gene calls are TRBV6-6 and TRBJ1-3; D not resolved. CDR3 length: 15 residues. The ends were cut back, 6 bases at V and 4 bases at J, with 16 bases in the middle. The germline V gene has CDR1 MNHNY and CDR2 SVGAGI (reference sequence). The CDR3 coding sequence is TGTGCCAGCAGGCAAAGGGTATCGGAGGGAAACACCATATATTTT. It yields the protein CASRQRVSEGNTIYF.

With respect to this clone: At one end, the junction sequence differs from germline, possibly due to a read error. The sample carries other DNA sequences with the same CDR3. The J gene is TRBJ2-7, the V gene TRBV7-2; no reliable D call. This CDR3 is built from 13 residues. Germline CDR1 is SGHTA and CDR2 is FQGNSA. For the CDR3, the DNA is TGTGCCAGCACCCTTGGTGAATTCTACGAACAGTACTTC. Encoded protein: CASTLGEFYEQYF.

This chain uses TRBV30 with TRBJ2-5; a weak D match, TRBD2 (6 bases). CDR1 and CDR2 (germline): GTSNPN, SVGIG (reference sequence). V lost 1 base and J 0 bases, leaving 15 bases between the germline ends. The CDR3 has 16 residues. The CDR3 reads CAWSAKASSDQETQYF. Here the CDR3 DNA reads TGTGCCTGGAGTGCCAAGGCGTCTAGCGACCAAGAGACCCAGTACTTC.

This chain connects TRBV7-9 to TRBJ2-3; no definite D call. Trimming shortened V by 0 bases and J by 6 bases, and 7 bases separated the two germline ends. The germline V gene has CDR1 SEHNR and CDR2 FQNEAQ (reference sequence). This CDR3 has 13 residues. This CDR3 reads CASSLAEQDTQYF. The CDR3 DNA reads as TGTGCCAGCAGCTTAGCGGAACAGGATACGCAGTATTTT.